Below are 28 T cell receptor beta chains sequenced from a single sample in a study of blood T cell repertoires in COVID-19. Generated by immunoSEQ multiplex PCR, the TCRdb table keeps only in-frame clones and is missing some. The sample records 200,000 or so clones, approximately 84% being singletons. Sequenced material: peripheral blood. The receptor source for this set is a human donor with acute or convalescent COVID-19. The donor label of this sample is uncertain.

This clone was recorded once. Additional DNA sequences in this sample encode the identical CDR3. The chain has TRBV20-1 and TRBJ2-3; 9 nucleotides match TRBD2. CDR3 size: 15 residues. J lost 2 bases, V lost 3 bases, and 6 bases had no gene match. The germline V gene has CDR1 DFQATT and CDR2 SNEGSKA (reference sequence). CDR3 amino acids: CSASRLAGNTDTQYF. In DNA form, the CDR3 reads TGCAGTGCTAGTCGGCTAGCGGGAAACACAGATACGCAGTATTTT.

The rearrangement joins TRBV25-1 to TRBJ1-2; the D gene is possibly TRBD1 (6 bases). Germline V CDR1 and CDR2: MGHDK, SYGVNS. V lost 5 bases to trimming and J lost 4 bases, with 17 bases between them. The CDR3 consists of 15 residues. The CDR3 sequence: CASSLSGTGIYGYTF. The CDR3 nucleotides read TGTGCCAGCAGTCTATCTGGAACAGGGATCTATGGCTACACCTTC.

This chain joins TRBV30 and TRBJ2-1; D perhaps matches TRBD2 (5 bases). CDR1 is GTSNPN, CDR2 SVGIG, per germline (reference sequence). Deletions cut 2 bases from V and 15 bases from J, with 14 bases between. The CDR3 totals 11 residues. The CDR3 region is CAWSNDYRGFF. In nucleotides, the CDR3 is TGTGCCTGGAGTAACGACTACCGGGGGTTCTTC.

Notes on this clone: The sample carries other DNA sequences with the same CDR3. The chain has TRBV28 and TRBJ2-7, with D possibly being TRBD1 (6 bases). Per the germline V gene, CDR1 is MDHEN and CDR2 is SYDVKM. The CDR3 covers 12 residues. With 2 bases removed from V and 4 bases from J, the gap between germline ends came to 6 bases. Written as DNA, the CDR3 is TGTGCCAGCAGTTTAAGGGGGTACGAGCAGTACTTC. This gives the protein CASSLRGYEQYF. The entire variable domain, with the rest obtained from reference TRBV28 and TRBJ2-7, is as follows: DVKVTQSSRYLVKRTGEKVFLECVQDMDHENMFWYRQDPGLGLRLIYFSYDVKMKEKGDIPEGYSVSREKKERFSLILESASTNQTSMYLCASSLRGYEQYFGPGTRLTVT.

This chain uses TRBV5-8 with TRBJ2-5, with D tentatively TRBD2 (7 bases). CDR3 size: 13 residues. The V gene's germline CDR1 is SGHTS and CDR2 YDEGEE. Trimming removed 6 bases from V and 4 bases from J, with 13 bases in between. The CDR3 DNA reads as TGTGCCAGCAACCGGGGGGCAGGAGAGACCCAGTACTTC. This sequence encodes CASNRGAGETQYF.

This clone was found once. In DNA, the CDR3 is TGTGCCAGCAGTTTACTAGCGGGAGTAGGTTTAAATGAGCAGTTCTTC. Protein: CASSLLAGVGLNEQFF. This sequence joins TRBV27 and TRBJ2-1; TRBD2 aligns across 10 bases. The CDR3 runs 16 residues. Per the germline V gene, CDR1 is MNHEY and CDR2 is SMNVEV (reference sequence). Trimming cost V 2 bases and J 7 bases; bases outside gene matches: 8.

This clone was picked up a small number of times. The V call is TRBV7-2, the J call TRBJ1-2; TRBD1 matches at 11 bases. Germline values: CDR1 SGHTA, CDR2 FQGNSA. The CDR3 spans 15 residues. Losses at the gene ends were 1 base for V and 2 bases for J; bases not matched to a gene: 0. The CDR3 here is CASSLGTGGNYGYTF. In DNA, the CDR3 is TGTGCCAGCAGCTTAGGGACAGGGGGCAACTATGGCTACACCTTC.

Concerning this clone: In the same sample, other DNA sequences code for this CDR3. The chain links TRBV5-1 to TRBJ2-4; the match to TRBD1 covers 11 bases. With 3 bases clipped from V and 6 bases from J, the junction kept 5 bases outside the gene matches. The CDR3 has 15 amino acids. The germline CDR1 and CDR2 sequences are SGHRS and YFSETQ. The DNA for the CDR3 is TGCGCCAGCAGCTCAACCGGGACAGGGGGAAACATTCAGTACTTC. Amino acid sequence: CASSSTGTGGNIQYF.

The rearrangement links TRBV3-1 (or the pseudogene TRBV3-2) to TRBJ2-3, with 12 nucleotides matching TRBD1. This CDR3 has 15 residues. With 4 bases clipped from V and 5 bases from J, the junction kept 4 bases outside the gene matches. Germline assignment: CDR1 LGHDT and CDR2 YNNKEL (reference sequence). CDR3 DNA sequence: TGTGCCAGCAGCCTGGGACAGGGGGCTGGAGATACGCAGTATTTT. It specifies CASSLGQGAGDTQYF.

This chain uses TRBV6-6 with TRBJ2-2; 11 bases are a match to TRBD2. Germline values: CDR1 MNHNY, CDR2 SVGAGI (reference sequence). This CDR3 is built from 16 residues. The J segment lost 5 bases and the V segment lost 6 bases, leaving 8 bases of the junction unmatched. CDR3: CASRSASGRLTGELFF. For the CDR3, the DNA is TGTGCCAGCAGATCGGCTAGCGGGAGGCTGACCGGGGAGCTGTTTTTT.

The chain carries TRBV6-5 and TRBJ1-2; TRBD1 aligns across 9 bases. Germline V gene lookup returns CDR1 MNHEY and CDR2 SVGAGI. The V gene end was trimmed by 6 bases and the J gene end by 4 bases; junction bases not matched to a gene: 6. The length of the CDR3 is 14 residues. CDR3 residues: CASRRGQGGYGYTF. The CDR3 DNA is TGTGCCAGCAGAAGGGGACAGGGAGGCTATGGCTACACCTTC.

The rearrangement joins TRBV5-1 to TRBJ2-3; 13 bases map to TRBD2. The V gene end was trimmed by 2 bases and the J gene end by 3 bases; junction bases not matched to a gene: 9. Germline CDR1 reads SGHRS; CDR2 reads YFSETQ. The CDR3 length is 18 residues. The CDR3 sequence is CASSLRTSGSGFTDTQYF. CDR3 DNA: TGCGCCAGCAGCTTACGGACTAGCGGGAGCGGATTTACAGATACGCAGTATTTT.

The chain recombines TRBV12-3 or TRBV12-4 with TRBJ1-1; no reliable D call. The CDR3 sequence is 12 residues long. The V gene lost 3 bases and the J gene lost 10 bases, with 12 bases spanning the gap. CDR3 loop: CASSFYGLSAFF. The CDR3 nucleotides are TGTGCCAGCAGTTTCTATGGTTTATCAGCTTTCTTT.

The chain employs TRBV9 and TRBJ2-7, with 11 bases aligning to TRBD2. Germline CDR1 is SGDLS and CDR2 is YYNGEE. This CDR3 has 15 residues. Trimming cost V 2 bases and J 3 bases; bases outside gene matches: 4. The CDR3 DNA sequence: TGTGCCAGCAGCGTCGGGACTAGCGGTGTCTACGAGCAGTACTTC. The encoded protein is CASSVGTSGVYEQYF. Filled out from reference TRBV9 and TRBJ2-7, the complete variable domain reads DSGVTQTPKHLITATGQRVTLRCSPRSGDLSVYWYQQSLDQGLQFLIQYYNGEERAKGNILERFSAQQFPDLHSELNLSSLELGDSALYFCASSVGTSGVYEQYFGPGTRLTVT.

The genes are TRBV2 and TRBJ2-3; D ambiguous. Germline V gene data show CDR1 as SNHLY and CDR2 as FYNNEI. The CDR3 extends over 13 amino acids. V was clipped by 4 bases and J by 3 bases, with 8 bases between them. The CDR3 nucleotides are TGTGCCAGCAGTGTTATGCGGACAGATACGCAGTATTTT. Translation: CASSVMRTDTQYF.

The chain employs TRBV6-5 and TRBJ1-5; 7 positions match TRBD1. The CDR3 consists of 15 residues. Per the germline V gene, CDR1 is MNHEY and CDR2 is SVGAGI. Trimming cost V 4 bases and J 3 bases; bases outside gene matches: 6. The CDR3 sequence is CASSSSTGYNQPQHF. The CDR3 bases are TGTGCCAGCAGTTCATCGACAGGGTACAATCAGCCCCAGCATTTT.

The chain links TRBV6-5 to TRBJ1-1; a weak D match, TRBD1 (5 bases). This CDR3 spans 14 amino acids. Germline CDR1 reads MNHEY; CDR2 reads SVGAGI. Trimming left V 2 bases short and J 0 bases short, with 7 bases between. The CDR3, as DNA: TGTGCCAGCAGTTACCGACAGCTGAACACTGAAGCTTTCTTT. Protein sequence: CASSYRQLNTEAFF.

The chain couples TRBV9 to TRBJ1-1; no clear D. The germline V and J ends were trimmed by 0 bases and 1 base, with 4 bases remaining between them. Germline V gives CDR1 SGDLS, CDR2 YYNGEE. This CDR3 contains 13 residues. CDR3 bases: TGTGCCAGCAGCGTAGCGTGGAACACTGAAGCTTTCTTT. Translation gives CASSVAWNTEAFF.

V gene TRBV28 combines with J gene TRBJ1-5; unclear D gene. This CDR3 has 16 residues. Germline V gene sequence: CDR1 MDHEN, CDR2 SYDVKM. V lost 2 bases, J lost 11 bases, and 22 bases lay in between. CDR3 DNA: TGTGCCAGCAGTTTACCTCCCAGCCTAAGCGGGAAAGCCCAGCATTTT. Amino acid sequence: CASSLPPSLSGKAQHF.

The V and J genes are TRBV5-1 and TRBJ1-2; 8 bases are a match to TRBD1. The CDR3 runs 14 residues. Germline V lookup: CDR1 SGHRS, CDR2 YFSETQ. The ends lost 3 bases at V and 0 bases at J; junction bases unmatched: 1. As DNA, the CDR3 is TGCGCCAGCAGCTGGACAGGGCCTAACTATGGCTACACCTTC. The encoded protein is CASSWTGPNYGYTF.

The rearrangement joins TRBV4-2 to TRBJ1-5; D gene uncertain. Germline CDR1 reads LGHNA; CDR2 reads YNFKEQ. The CDR3 spans 15 residues. V dropped 1 base and J dropped 7 bases, with 14 bases sitting between them. CDR3 sequence reads: CASSQVLGLEQPQHF. In DNA form, the CDR3 reads TGTGCCAGCAGCCAAGTACTAGGGCTCGAGCAGCCCCAGCATTTT.

V usage is TRBV7-3 and J usage is TRBJ2-2, with 9 nucleotides matching TRBD2. CDR1 is SGHTA, CDR2 FQGTGA, per germline. This CDR3 region has 15 residues. The ends lost 1 base at V and 5 bases at J; junction bases unmatched: 2. This CDR3 is CASSLKAGGTGELFF. Written as DNA, the CDR3 is TGTGCCAGCAGCTTAAAGGCGGGAGGGACCGGGGAGCTGTTTTTT.

This clone occurred once. The V call is TRBV6-5, the J call TRBJ1-1; D uncertain. V was shortened by 2 bases and J by 1 base, with 8 bases between the two germline ends. CDR3 length: 14 amino acids. Germline V gives CDR1 MNHEY, CDR2 SVGAGI. CDR3 nucleotides: TGTGCCAGCAGTTACCAAAACAGGAACACTGAAGCTTTCTTT. Protein: CASSYQNRNTEAFF.

This clone has only one observation. The chain recombines TRBV30 with TRBJ2-3, with unresolved D. Germline V lookup: CDR1 GTSNPN, CDR2 SVGIG (reference sequence). V lost 1 base to trimming and J lost 2 bases, with 7 bases between them. The CDR3 is 13 residues long. CDR3 coding DNA: TGTGCCTGGAGTGCTGGCAACACAGATACGCAGTATTTT. Its translation: CAWSAGNTDTQYF.

This chain joins TRBV14 and TRBJ1-6, with 9 bases matching TRBD1. Germline assignment: CDR1 SGHDN and CDR2 FVKESK. J gave up 10 bases and V 3 bases, and 1 base lay outside the gene matches. CDR3 length equals 13 residues. CDR3 coding DNA: TGTGCCAGCAGCCATACAGGGGGCTCACCCCTCCACTTT. Residues: CASSHTGGSPLHF.

This clone was counted a few times. This chain uses TRBV9 with TRBJ2-1, with TRBD1 matching 9 bases. The V segment lost 0 bases and the J segment 9 bases; nucleotides outside the gene matches: 10. CDR1 and CDR2 (germline): SGDLS, YYNGEE. CDR3 length: 16 residues. DNA for the CDR3: TGTGCCAGCAGCGTAGCCGCGGGACAGGGAGTCGGTGAGCAGTTCTTC. It encodes CASSVAAGQGVGEQFF.

This sequence joins TRBV27 and TRBJ2-3, with D possibly TRBD2 on 6 matching bases. Germline V gives CDR1 MNHEY, CDR2 SMNVEV (reference sequence). V was pared by 4 bases and J by 2 bases, with 10 bases between. CDR3 length: 14 amino acids. The CDR3 coding sequence is TGTGCCAGCAGTTGGGGACTTAACACAGATACGCAGTATTTT. Its translation: CASSWGLNTDTQYF.

This clone came up many times. The rearrangement uses TRBV27 and TRBJ2-3, with TRBD1 matching over 11 bases. V lost 5 bases to trimming and J lost 6 bases; unmatched junction nucleotides: 7. CDR3 length equals 15 residues. Germline CDR1 is MNHEY and CDR2 is SMNVEV (reference sequence). The CDR3 here is CASSPRDRGRDTQYF. CDR3 bases: TGTGCCAGCAGTCCCCGGGACAGGGGGAGGGATACGCAGTATTTT.